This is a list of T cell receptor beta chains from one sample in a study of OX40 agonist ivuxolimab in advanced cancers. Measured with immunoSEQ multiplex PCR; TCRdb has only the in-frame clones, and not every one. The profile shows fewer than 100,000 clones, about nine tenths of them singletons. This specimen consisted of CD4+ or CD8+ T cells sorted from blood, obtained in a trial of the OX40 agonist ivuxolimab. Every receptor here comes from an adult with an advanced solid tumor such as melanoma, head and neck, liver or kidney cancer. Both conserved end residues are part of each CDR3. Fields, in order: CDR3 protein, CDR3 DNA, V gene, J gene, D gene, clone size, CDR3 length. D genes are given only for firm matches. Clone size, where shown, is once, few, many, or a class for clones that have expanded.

CDR3: CASSLEEKGGRWYGYTF
DNA: TGTGCCAGCAGCTTAGAGGAGAAAGGGGGGAGATGGTATGGCTACACCTTC
V: TRBV11-2
J: TRBJ1-2
D: .
size: .
length: 17

CDR3: CASSQRQGAGANVLTF
DNA: TGTGCCAGCAGTCAACGACAGGGGGCTGGGGCCAACGTCCTGACTTTC
V: TRBV6-4
J: TRBJ2-6
D: TRBD1
size: .
length: 16

CDR3: CASSLIGGPGETQYF
DNA: TGTGCCAGCAGCTTAATTGGAGGGCCGGGGGAGACCCAGTACTTC
V: TRBV7-3
J: TRBJ2-5
D: .
size: once
length: 15

CDR3: CASSTLAGALYEQYF
DNA: TGTGCCAGCAGCACCCTAGCGGGAGCCCTCTACGAGCAGTACTTC
V: TRBV7-8
J: TRBJ2-7
D: TRBD2
size: .
length: 15

CDR3: CASSLGQANEAFF
DNA: TGCGCCAGCAGCTTGGGCCAGGCAAATGAAGCTTTCTTT
V: TRBV5-1
J: TRBJ1-1
D: .
size: .
length: 13

CDR3: CASSFGTVQETQYF
DNA: TGCGCCAGCAGCTTCGGGACAGTTCAAGAGACCCAGTACTTC
V: TRBV5-1
J: TRBJ2-5
D: TRBD1
size: .
length: 14

CDR3: CASSSTGTVNYGYTF
DNA: TGTGCCAGCAGCTCTACCGGGACAGTAAACTATGGCTACACCTTC
V: TRBV7-9
J: TRBJ1-2
D: TRBD1
size: .
length: 15

CDR3: CASSRDGTGGYGYTF
DNA: TGTGCCAGCAGCCGAGACGGGACGGGGGGTTATGGCTACACCTTC
V: TRBV7-3
J: TRBJ1-2
D: .
size: .
length: 15

CDR3: CATSREGGLAGQETQYF
DNA: TGTGCCACCAGCAGAGAAGGGGGACTAGCGGGACAAGAGACCCAGTACTTC
V: TRBV15
J: TRBJ2-5
D: TRBD2
size: .
length: 17

CDR3: CASSPPRDGGAEETQYF
DNA: TGCGCCAGCAGCCCTCCCAGGGACGGGGGGGCCGAAGAGACCCAGTACTTC
V: TRBV4-3
J: TRBJ2-5
D: TRBD2
size: .
length: 17

CDR3: CASSPRQGEETQYF
DNA: TGTGCCAGCTCACCCAGACAGGGGGAAGAGACCCAGTACTTC
V: TRBV18
J: TRBJ2-5
D: TRBD1
size: .
length: 14

CDR3: CASSFTYTEAFF
DNA: TGTGCCAGCAGCTTTACCTACACTGAAGCTTTCTTT
V: TRBV11-2
J: TRBJ1-1
D: .
size: .
length: 12

CDR3: CASSAYGGGEAFF
DNA: TGTGCCAGCAGCGCCTACGGGGGAGGTGAAGCTTTCTTT
V: TRBV11-2
J: TRBJ1-1
D: .
size: .
length: 13

CDR3: CASSNLQQPQHF
DNA: TGTGCCAGCAGTAACTTACAGCAGCCCCAGCATTTT
V: TRBV6-1
J: TRBJ1-5
D: .
size: .
length: 12

CDR3: CASSQVLKIQYF
DNA: TGTGCCAGCAGCCAAGTCCTGAAGATTCAGTACTTC
V: TRBV14
J: TRBJ2-5
D: .
size: once
length: 12

CDR3: CASGGQAMNTEAFF
DNA: TGTGCCAGCGGTGGACAGGCAATGAACACTGAAGCTTTCTTT
V: TRBV6-5
J: TRBJ1-1
D: TRBD1
size: .
length: 14

CDR3: CASSTGTDTQYF
DNA: TGTGCCAGCTCCACGGGCACAGATACGCAGTATTTT
V: TRBV18
J: TRBJ2-3
D: .
size: .
length: 12

CDR3: CASSSLAGATDTQYF
DNA: TGCGCCAGCAGCTCACTAGCGGGGGCCACAGATACGCAGTATTTT
V: TRBV5-1
J: TRBJ2-3
D: TRBD2
size: few
length: 15

CDR3: CASSQKGMAYEQYF
DNA: TGCGCCAGCAGTCAAAAGGGGATGGCCTACGAGCAGTACTTC
V: TRBV23-1
J: TRBJ2-7
D: .
size: .
length: 14

CDR3: CAWTRGLNNEQFF
DNA: TGTGCCTGGACGAGGGGCCTTAACAATGAGCAGTTCTTC
V: TRBV30
J: TRBJ2-1
D: .
size: once
length: 13

CDR3: CASSGTGHTDTQYF
DNA: TGCGCCAGCAGTGGGACAGGCCACACAGATACGCAGTATTTT
V: TRBV10-1
J: TRBJ2-3
D: TRBD1
size: .
length: 14

CDR3: CASSPTGTSPASSYEQYF
DNA: TGTGCCAGTAGTCCGACCGGGACTAGCCCTGCCAGCTCCTACGAGCAGTACTTC
V: TRBV19
J: TRBJ2-7
D: TRBD2
size: .
length: 18

CDR3: CAIREGQGVDTEAFF
DNA: TGTGCCATCAGGGAGGGACAGGGGGTGGACACTGAAGCTTTCTTT
V: TRBV10-3
J: TRBJ1-1
D: TRBD1
size: .
length: 15

CDR3: CASSLDGPNEQFF
DNA: TGTGCCAGCAGCTTAGACGGCCCCAATGAGCAGTTCTTC
V: TRBV7-9
J: TRBJ2-1
D: .
size: .
length: 13

CDR3: CASSTGHQNTEAFF
DNA: TGTGCCAGCAGCACCGGACACCAGAACACTGAAGCTTTCTTT
V: TRBV5-5
J: TRBJ1-1
D: .
size: .
length: 14

CDR3: CASSSGQGMGEQYF
DNA: TGTGCCAGCTCATCCGGACAGGGGATGGGCGAGCAGTACTTC
V: TRBV18
J: TRBJ2-7
D: TRBD1
size: .
length: 14

CDR3: CASSVDHNTEAFF
DNA: TGTGCCAGCAGCGTCGATCATAACACTGAAGCTTTCTTT
V: TRBV9
J: TRBJ1-1
D: .
size: .
length: 13

CDR3: CASSSWSSYEQYF
DNA: TGTGCCAGCAGCTCGTGGAGCTCCTACGAGCAGTACTTC
V: TRBV7-6
J: TRBJ2-7
D: .
size: .
length: 13

CDR3: CASRPGARRGGYTF
DNA: TGTGCCAGCAGGCCGGGGGCTCGCCGGGGTGGCTACACCTTC
V: TRBV27
J: TRBJ1-2
D: .
size: .
length: 14

CDR3: CAWTAPGYYGYTF
DNA: TGTGCCTGGACCGCCCCAGGATACTATGGCTACACCTTC
V: TRBV30
J: TRBJ1-2
D: .
size: .
length: 13

CDR3: CASSWSADEKLFF
DNA: TGTGCCAGCAGTTGGTCGGCGGATGAAAAACTGTTTTTT
V: TRBV25-1
J: TRBJ1-4
D: .
size: .
length: 13